What follows is one T cell receptor (beta chain) and its context. There are a few counts of this clone. Its antigen remains unidentified. Per-nucleotide qualities are absent, and no much larger clonotype sits a single base away. From the cysteine through the phenylalanine, the CDR3 covers 11 amino acids. Only CDR3 DNA remains: 33 bases, in frame from the first base. At the junction V is shortened by 7 bases and J by 2 bases, with 9 bases in between. Sequences SQVTM (CDR1) and ANQGSEA (CDR2) are obtained from the germline V gene. The data are from a study of beta chain features in type 1 diabetes listed by TCRdb under 2018. As for the study more broadly: No differences in mean age, gender distribution, total cell number or subset yield were found between patients and healthy donors. A total of approximately 99,000,000 sorted cells were examined across all samples, and RNA yield correlated strongly with the number of cells per subset. In the study, recently diagnosed type 1 diabetes patients and matched healthy donors were compared on the TCRB repertoires of their sorted circulating CD4+ T cell subsets. Regulatory and stem cell-like memory subsets were isolated from only 8 patients and roughly 8 healthy donors, whereas naive and central memory subsets came from all 30 or so donors.

What the work shows at the level of the full study, not this receptor alone: The naive, central memory and regulatory TCRB repertoires appeared to resemble one another more closely among patients than among healthy donors. Shorter templates might have been favored by PCR, but patient and control samples were amplified and corrected together, so both groups would have been affected equally by any skew. Fewer insertions and more nucleotide deletions at VDJ recombination sites were observed in patients with type 1 diabetes, implying thymic rearrangement abnormalities. Type 1 diabetes patients showed a moderate but significant shortening of TCRB CDR3 length in all four CD4+ subsets. Sequencing cDNA rather than genomic DNA could over-represent highly expressing activated cells, although activation and CD3 levels did not differ between groups. Because the HLA sub-analyses included only small numbers of individuals, any influence of HLA type on TCRB rearrangement was left unresolved.

Each donor gave one peripheral blood draw, about 100 mL on average, collected into heparinised tubes. A BD FACSAria II was used to sort naive, central memory, regulatory and stem cell-like memory CD4+ T cells with a panel that included CD45RO, CCR7, CD25, CD127, CD95 and CD27. Purity was above 95% for every sorted population. PBMCs were separated immediately by Lymphoprep density gradient centrifugation and were stained directly, without being cultured. Samples were stained and sorted in pairs, with one healthy donor and one patient per experiment, so that batch effects were minimized. The High Capacity cDNA Reverse Transcription Kit was used to reverse transcribe all of the isolated RNA, meaning that expressed TCRB transcripts were what got sequenced. Deep immunoSEQ sequencing was applied to naive, central memory and regulatory T cell samples, giving an average of approximately 3.8 million total reads per sample. Sorted cells were lysed in RLT buffer, and RNA was extracted using DNase-treated RNeasy Micro or Mini kits according to cell number. To prevent cross-contamination, every cell subset was processed on its own, while patient and healthy donor samples were processed together. The immunoSEQ multiplex PCR was used to amplify TCRB sequences from cDNA, yielding 87-bp fragments that span the CDR3 region. Sequencing of the amplicons was performed on the Illumina HiSeq platform. The study's own analysis went as follows. Synthetic template baselines were used to correct PCR bias computationally, reads within Hamming distance 2 were collapsed, and singletons that could not be merged were discarded. Reads were aligned to IMGT to assign V, D and J genes, CDR3 length, and insertions or deletions at six rearrangement sites. Within each subset, clonotype counts were normalized to the number of sorted cells before true diversity and Gini coefficients were calculated with the tcR R package. The overlap coefficient, calculated on TCRB nucleotide sequences, was used to measure repertoire sharing. Out-of-frame TCRB sequences from naive cells were analyzed to stand in for the pre-selection repertoire. TCRdb mirrors the immuneACCESS table, restricted to in-frame sequences. Some clones are absent from its copies; in checked studies, under half trace to an unresolved V gene, and the reason for the others is unknown. V, J and clone size were drawn from that table, and D and trimming were deduced from the DNA. The table for this sample lists 350,000 to 450,000 clones; around 16% of them were counted only once. Together, the top ten hold about 0.02% of the sample.

The specimen sequenced was naive CD4+ T cells from blood. Reading the label with the study, this specimen's cell subset or site is: true naive CD4+ T cells. The chain is made from TRBV29-1 and TRBJ2-7, with a weak D call of TRBD1 (6 bases match). This clonotype originated in a young woman in good health. The CDR3 region reads CSGRTAYEQYF. The nucleotide sequence is TGCAGCGGTCGGACAGCCTACGAGCAGTACTTC.